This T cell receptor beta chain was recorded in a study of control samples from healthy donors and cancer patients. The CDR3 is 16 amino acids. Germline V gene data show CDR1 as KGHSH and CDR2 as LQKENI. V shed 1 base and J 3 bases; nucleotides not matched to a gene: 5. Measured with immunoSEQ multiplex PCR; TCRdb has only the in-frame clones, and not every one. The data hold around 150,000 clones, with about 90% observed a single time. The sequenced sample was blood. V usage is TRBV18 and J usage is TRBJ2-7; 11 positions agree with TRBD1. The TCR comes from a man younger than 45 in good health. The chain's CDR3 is CASSPLSGTGGYEQYF. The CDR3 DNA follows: TGTGCCAGCTCACCACTATCCGGGACAGGGGGCTACGAGCAGTACTTC.